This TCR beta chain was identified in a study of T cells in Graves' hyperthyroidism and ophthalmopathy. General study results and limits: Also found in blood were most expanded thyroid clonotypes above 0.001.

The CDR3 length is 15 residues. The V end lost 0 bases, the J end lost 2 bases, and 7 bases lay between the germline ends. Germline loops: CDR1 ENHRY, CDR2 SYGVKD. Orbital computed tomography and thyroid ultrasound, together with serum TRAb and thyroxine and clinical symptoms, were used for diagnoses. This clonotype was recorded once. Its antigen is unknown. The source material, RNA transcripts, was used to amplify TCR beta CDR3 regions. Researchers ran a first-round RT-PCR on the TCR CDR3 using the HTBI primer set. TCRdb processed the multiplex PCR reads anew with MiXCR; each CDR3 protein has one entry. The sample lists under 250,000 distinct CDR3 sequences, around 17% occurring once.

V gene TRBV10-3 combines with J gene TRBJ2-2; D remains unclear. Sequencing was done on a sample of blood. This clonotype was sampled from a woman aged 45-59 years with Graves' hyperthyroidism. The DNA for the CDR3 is TGTGCCATCAGTGAGTCGACCGGAAACACCGGGGAGCTGTTTTTT. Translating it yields CAISESTGNTGELFF.